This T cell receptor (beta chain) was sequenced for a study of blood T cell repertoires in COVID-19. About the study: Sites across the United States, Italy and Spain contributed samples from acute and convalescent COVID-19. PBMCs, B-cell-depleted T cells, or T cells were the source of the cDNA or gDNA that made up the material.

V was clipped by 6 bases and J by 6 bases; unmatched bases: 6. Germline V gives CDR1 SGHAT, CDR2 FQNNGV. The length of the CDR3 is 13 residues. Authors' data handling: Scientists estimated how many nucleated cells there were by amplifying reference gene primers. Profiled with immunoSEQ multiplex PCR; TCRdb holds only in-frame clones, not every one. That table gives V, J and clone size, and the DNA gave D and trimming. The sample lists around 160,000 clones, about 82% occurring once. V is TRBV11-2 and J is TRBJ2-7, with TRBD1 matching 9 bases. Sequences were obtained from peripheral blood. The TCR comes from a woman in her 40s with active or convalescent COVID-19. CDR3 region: CASSRDRVTEQYF. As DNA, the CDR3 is TGTGCCAGCAGTCGGGACAGGGTTACCGAGCAGTACTTC.